This T cell receptor beta chain was profiled in a study of blood T cell repertoires in COVID-19. Across the whole study: Material from acute and convalescent COVID-19 was sourced from the United States, Italy and Spain. PBMCs, B-cell-depleted T cells, or T cells provided the cDNA or gDNA that made up the material.

Per the original methods: It was from reference gene primer amplification that nucleated cell counts were estimated. Profiled with immunoSEQ multiplex PCR; TCRdb holds only in-frame clones, not every one. The DNA gave D and trimming, while V, J and clone size come from that table. The table lists some 100,000 clones, more than 65% of them singletons. CDR1 and CDR2 (germline): SGHTA, FQGTGA. With 7 bases clipped from V and 3 bases from J, the junction kept 5 bases outside the gene matches. The CDR3 spans 14 residues. The receptor was isolated from a man older than 75 with active or convalescent COVID-19. What was sequenced was peripheral blood. The chain has TRBV7-3 and TRBJ2-3, with 9 bases that match TRBD2. The CDR3 reads CASTSGGLTDTQYF. As DNA, the CDR3 is TGTGCCAGCACCAGCGGGGGGTTAACAGATACGCAGTATTTT.